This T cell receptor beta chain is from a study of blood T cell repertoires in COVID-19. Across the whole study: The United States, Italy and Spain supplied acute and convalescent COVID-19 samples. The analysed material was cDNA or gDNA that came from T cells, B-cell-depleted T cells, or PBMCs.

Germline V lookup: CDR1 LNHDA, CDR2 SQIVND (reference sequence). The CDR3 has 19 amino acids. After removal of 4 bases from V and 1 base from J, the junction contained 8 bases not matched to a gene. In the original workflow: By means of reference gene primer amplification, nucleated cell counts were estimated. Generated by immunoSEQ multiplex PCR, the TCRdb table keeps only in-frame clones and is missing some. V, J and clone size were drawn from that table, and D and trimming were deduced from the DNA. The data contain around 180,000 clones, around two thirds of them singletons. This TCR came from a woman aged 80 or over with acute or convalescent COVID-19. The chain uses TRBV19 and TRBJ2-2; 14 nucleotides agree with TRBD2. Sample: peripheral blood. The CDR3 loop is CASSTGLAGGLQNTGELFF. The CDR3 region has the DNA TGTGCCAGTAGTACTGGACTAGCGGGAGGACTCCAGAACACCGGGGAGCTGTTTTTT.